Below, one T cell receptor (beta chain) is given with its context. What it recognizes is unknown. It was with a sample-barcoded 5' primer and a J-beta primer mix that a second PCR of roughly 7 to 12 cycles was run. Each cDNA molecule was tagged by a template-switch adaptor with 12 random nucleotides. TCRdb fed the 5' RACE reads into MiXCR, producing one record per CDR3 protein. The sample yields 550,000 to 750,000 distinct CDR3 sequences, under 25% seen once. The data were obtained in a study of blood T cells in healthy people across ages. Study-wide points: Naive and antigen-experienced cells could not be conclusively compared, given unsorted PBMCs. Across the age range, TCR beta diversity per million T cells fell in a roughly linear way. The study found more naive CD4+ cells and higher diversity in long-lived than aged donors.

The CDR3 extends over 14 amino acids. Between the trimmed V and J ends, which lost 0 bases and 5 bases, there was a span of 10 bases. CDR1 and CDR2 (germline): MNHEY, SMNVEV (reference sequence). V gene TRBV27 combines with J gene TRBJ2-5; D is ambiguous. This receptor was taken from a man aged 70-80 years in good health. Sequencing was performed on blood. The CDR3, as DNA: TGTGCCAGCAGTTTATCGGTCGGGCGGGAGACCCAGTACTTC. As protein: CASSLSVGRETQYF.